Listed here are 32 T cell receptor beta chains from one sample, sequenced in a study of OX40 agonist ivuxolimab in advanced cancers. Measured with immunoSEQ multiplex PCR; TCRdb has only the in-frame clones, and not every one. Of approximately 56,000 clones listed, approximately 78% are singletons. Here the sequenced sample was CD4+ or CD8+ T cells sorted from blood, taken in a trial of the OX40 agonist ivuxolimab. All receptors come from an adult with an advanced solid tumor such as melanoma, head and neck, liver or kidney cancer.

This rearrangement joins TRBV5-1 to TRBJ2-1; 10 nucleotides match TRBD2. Germline CDR1 and CDR2: SGHRS and YFSETQ. With V trimmed by 0 bases and J by 4 bases, 1 base remained unmatched. There are 15 residues in the CDR3. The chain's CDR3 is CASSLEAGGYNEQFF. Written as DNA, the CDR3 is TGCGCCAGCAGCTTGGAAGCGGGGGGGTACAATGAGCAGTTCTTC. The whole variable domain, remainder taken from reference TRBV5-1 and TRBJ2-1, is KAGVTQTPRYLIKTRGQQVTLSCSPISGHRSVSWYQQTPGQGLQFLFEYFSETQRNKGNFPGRFSGRQFSNSRSEMNVSTLELGDSALYLCASSLEAGGYNEQFFGPGTRLTVL.

The chain has TRBV7-3 and TRBJ2-5, with D perhaps matching TRBD2 (5 bases). V shed 2 bases and J shed 3 bases, with 22 bases lying between them. The CDR3 spans 18 residues. Germline V gives CDR1 SGHTA, CDR2 FQGTGA. This CDR3 reads CASSLGRGVGKGEETQYF. DNA of the CDR3: TGTGCCAGCAGCTTAGGGCGTGGGGTCGGGAAGGGAGAAGAGACCCAGTACTTC.

J is TRBJ2-3 and V is TRBV7-2; D is ambiguous. Germline CDR1 reads SGHTA; CDR2 reads FQGNSA. The V gene lost 3 bases and the J gene lost 7 bases, with 14 bases spanning the gap. The CDR3 sequence is 14 residues long. CDR3 sequence reads: CASSLSAMVYTQYF. CDR3 DNA sequence: TGTGCCAGCAGCTTGAGTGCGATGGTGTATACGCAGTATTTT.

The V call is TRBV6-5, the J call TRBJ1-2; D is uncertain. V was trimmed by 2 bases and J by 4 bases, leaving 8 bases between them. Germline loops: CDR1 MNHEY, CDR2 SVGAGI. CDR3 length: 13 amino acids. The CDR3 loop is CASSYRESYGYTF. The CDR3 DNA follows: TGTGCCAGCAGTTACAGGGAATCCTATGGCTACACCTTC.

This clone occurred a few times. The rearrangement links TRBV5-1 to TRBJ2-5, with no clear D. The V end was cut by 0 bases, the J end by 2 bases, with 8 bases between. CDR3 size: 14 residues. Germline CDR1 and CDR2: SGHRS and YFSETQ. The CDR3 DNA sequence: TGCGCCAGCAGCTTGGGGAACGCGCAAGAGACCCAGTACTTC. This translates into CASSLGNAQETQYF.

This clone occurred once. The chain combines TRBV5-1 with TRBJ2-2, with no clear D. The CDR3 has 16 amino acids. V lost 1 base, J lost 6 bases, and 16 bases lay in between. In germline, CDR1 is SGHRS, CDR2 YFSETQ. CDR3 in DNA: TGCGCCAGCAGCTTGAAAGGGATCCCGGCCTCCGGGGAGCTGTTTTTT. Translating it yields CASSLKGIPASGELFF.

CDR3 DNA sequence: TGTGCCAGTAGTATGCAAACAGGGGCTATTAACACTGAAGCTTTCTTT. Its translation is CASSMQTGAINTEAFF. The chain joins TRBV19 to TRBJ1-1, with 7 bases that match TRBD1. CDR3 length equals 16 residues. Germline V gene data show CDR1 as LNHDA and CDR2 as SQIVND (reference sequence). J lost 2 bases, V lost 3 bases, and 9 bases had no gene match.

The sample holds one count of this clone. This chain connects TRBV7-9 to TRBJ2-5, with 12 bases aligning to TRBD2. Germline V gives CDR1 SEHNR, CDR2 FQNEAQ (reference sequence). V shed 3 bases, J shed 5 bases, and the junction held 16 bases outside the gene matches. This CDR3 region has 19 residues. Here the CDR3 reads CASSFWRLAGAPGGETQYF. The CDR3, as DNA: TGTGCCAGCAGCTTCTGGCGACTAGCGGGGGCGCCTGGAGGGGAGACCCAGTACTTC.

This chain uses TRBV7-8 with TRBJ2-4; 7 positions agree with TRBD1. Losses at the gene ends were 4 bases for V and 0 bases for J; bases not matched to a gene: 3. The CDR3 totals 15 residues. Germline V gene data show CDR1 as SGHVS and CDR2 as FQNEAQ. CDR3 nucleotides: TGTGCCAGCAGCTCTACAGGGGTAGCCAAAAACATTCAGTACTTC. Translation: CASSSTGVAKNIQYF.

This chain uses TRBV5-4 with TRBJ2-2, with 9 nucleotides matching TRBD2. Germline CDR1 reads SGHNT; CDR2 reads YYREEE (reference sequence). Unmatched junction bases numbered 5, after V lost 2 bases and J lost 6 bases. CDR3 length: 15 residues. The CDR3 loop is CASSFGGGAPGELFF. The DNA of the CDR3 is TGTGCCAGCAGCTTCGGCGGGGGGGCCCCCGGGGAGCTGTTTTTT.

The chain uses TRBV19 and TRBJ1-1; tentatively, D is TRBD1 (5 bases). This CDR3 contains 17 residues. Germline assignment: CDR1 LNHDA and CDR2 SQIVND (reference sequence). V was clipped by 5 bases and J by 2 bases, with 21 bases between them. CDR3 in amino acids: CASSSEGRGIINTEAFF. The CDR3 nucleotides are TGTGCCAGTAGTTCGGAGGGTAGGGGTATTATAAACACTGAAGCTTTCTTT.

The V and J genes are TRBV21-1 and TRBJ2-3; the table's D gene call, TRBD2, was not cross checked with the DNA. TRBV21-1 is marked as a pseudogene. The CDR3 spans 15 residues. In nucleotides, the CDR3 is TGTGCCAGCAGCAAAGAGCGGGGGCGCACAGATACGCAGTATTTT. Translation: CASSKERGRTDTQYF.

The chain links TRBV11-1 to TRBJ2-1, with 9 bases matching TRBD1. The V and J ends lost 6 bases and 7 bases, in that order; junction bases with no gene match: 10. CDR1 SGHAT and CDR2 FQDESV come from the germline V gene (reference sequence). CDR3 length: 15 amino acids. The CDR3 sequence: CASRNPGQGWNEQFF. In DNA form, the CDR3 reads TGTGCCAGCAGAAATCCGGGACAGGGATGGAATGAGCAGTTCTTC.

The rearrangement uses TRBV18 and TRBJ2-5; the match to TRBD1 covers 9 bases. V shed 4 bases and J 4 bases; nucleotides not matched to a gene: 4. Germline V gene data show CDR1 as KGHSH and CDR2 as LQKENI. The CDR3 length is 14 residues. CDR3 protein: CASSQQGARETQYF. The CDR3 region has the DNA TGTGCCAGCTCACAACAGGGGGCCCGAGAGACCCAGTACTTC.

The chain combines TRBV13 with TRBJ2-5; possible D gene TRBD2, 6 bases. Trimming took off 4 bases at V and 4 bases at J, with 10 bases between the two ends. Germline V CDR1 and CDR2: PRHDT, FYEKMQ (reference sequence). The CDR3 has 13 amino acids. Written as DNA, the CDR3 is TGTGCCAGCAGCTCCTACGGGGGAGAGACCCAGTACTTC. Translated: CASSSYGGETQYF.

This clone was detected a few times. This chain connects TRBV19 to TRBJ2-7; D is possibly TRBD2 (5 bases). Trimming shortened V by 5 bases and J by 0 bases, and 14 bases separated the two germline ends. The germline V gene has CDR1 LNHDA and CDR2 SQIVND (reference sequence). The CDR3 length is 15 residues. In DNA, the CDR3 is TGTGCCAGTAGTGGGCGACTTGGGAGCTCCTACGAGCAGTACTTC. This codes for CASSGRLGSSYEQYF.

The rearrangement joins TRBV4-1 to TRBJ1-6, with D possibly matching TRBD1 (6 bases). Germline assignment: CDR1 MGHRA and CDR2 YSYEKL. CDR3 size: 15 residues. The V end was cut by 4 bases, the J end by 4 bases, with 11 bases between. The chain's CDR3 is CASSLTGPYNSPLHF. In DNA form, the CDR3 reads TGCGCCAGCAGCCTAACAGGGCCGTATAATTCACCCCTCCACTTT.

V usage is TRBV11-3 and J usage is TRBJ1-1; 8 bases align to TRBD1. CDR1 and CDR2 (germline): SGHNT, YENEEA. Trimming removed 0 bases from V and 7 bases from J; junction bases left unmatched: 16. The CDR3 is made up of 18 amino acids. The CDR3 sequence is CASSLDSASAGGPYEAFF. The CDR3 DNA reads TGTGCCAGCAGCTTAGATTCAGCTAGCGCAGGGGGCCCCTATGAAGCTTTCTTT.

The chain is built from TRBV11-3 and TRBJ1-3, with unresolved D. The CDR3 is 13 amino acids. V was pared by 6 bases and J by 2 bases, with 8 bases between. Per germline, CDR1 SGHNT and CDR2 YENEEA. The CDR3 here is CASSSGPGNTIYF. CDR3 in DNA: TGTGCCAGCAGTTCCGGCCCTGGAAACACCATATATTTT.

CDR3 DNA sequence: TGTGCCAGCTCACAGGACAAAATCACTGAAGCTTTCTTT. Translating it yields CASSQDKITEAFF. V usage is TRBV18 and J usage is TRBJ1-1, with D possibly being TRBD1 (5 bases). Germline CDR1 KGHSH, CDR2 LQKENI. V lost 4 bases to trimming and J lost 4 bases, with 10 bases between them. The CDR3 is 13 amino acids.

The chain has TRBV7-9 and TRBJ1-4; no firm D call. Germline CDR1 and CDR2: SEHNR and FQNEAQ (reference sequence). V dropped 0 bases and J dropped 8 bases, with 13 bases sitting between them. The CDR3 runs to 15 residues. The CDR3 is CASSLASGSVEKLFF. The DNA for the CDR3 is TGTGCCAGCAGCTTAGCGTCGGGGTCGGTCGAAAAACTGTTTTTT. Full variable domain (remainder filled in from reference TRBV7-9 and TRBJ1-4): DTGVSQNPRHKITKRGQNVTFRCDPISEHNRLYWYRQTLGQGPEFLTYFQNEAQLEKSRLLSDRFSAERPKGSFSTLEIQRTEQGDSAMYLCASSLASGSVEKLFFGSGTQLSVL.

Written as DNA, the CDR3 is TGTGCCAGCAGCTCCCGGGACAGGGGCACTACTAACTATGGCTACACCTTC. As protein: CASSSRDRGTTNYGYTF. The rearrangement uses TRBV7-2 and TRBJ1-2; 10 bases match TRBD1. Unmatched junction bases numbered 8, after V lost 4 bases and J lost 0 bases. CDR3 length: 17 amino acids. Per the germline V gene, CDR1 is SGHTA and CDR2 is FQGNSA. The full variable domain, rest sourced from reference TRBV7-2 and TRBJ1-2, is GAGVSQSPSNKVTEKGKDVELRCDPISGHTALYWYRQSLGQGLEFLIYFQGNSAPDKSGLPSDRFSAERTGGSVSTLTIQRTQQEDSAVYLCASSSRDRGTTNYGYTFGSGTRLTVV.

J is TRBJ2-1 and V is TRBV7-2; D is unclear. V lost 5 bases and J 6 bases, leaving 11 bases between the germline ends. Germline V gene sequence: CDR1 SGHTA, CDR2 FQGNSA. The CDR3 consists of 13 residues. The DNA for the CDR3 is TGTGCCAGCAGCGTAGGCCCCCTCAATGAGCAGTTCTTC. This encodes CASSVGPLNEQFF.

The chain joins TRBV10-3 to TRBJ2-7; TRBD2 is a possible D gene (6 bases). CDR1 is ENHRY, CDR2 SYGVKD, per germline. The CDR3 loop spans 12 amino acids. The DNA for the CDR3 is TGTGCAGACGGGGGTGCCGCCTACGAGCAGTACTTC. Translated, it gives CADGGAAYEQYF.

This sequence joins TRBV5-1 and TRBJ1-2, with 10 nucleotides matching TRBD1. Unmatched junction bases numbered 10, after V lost 4 bases and J lost 7 bases. Germline V gene data show CDR1 as SGHRS and CDR2 as YFSETQ. The CDR3 consists of 15 residues. CDR3 nucleotide sequence: TGCGCCAGCAGCGCCGGGACAGGGGTTTTCTTTGGCTACACCTTC. This gives the protein CASSAGTGVFFGYTF.

J is TRBJ2-1 and V is TRBV5-1, with TRBD1 matching 7 bases. From germline, CDR1 is SGHRS and CDR2 YFSETQ. V shed 2 bases, J shed 4 bases, and the junction held 6 bases outside the gene matches. This CDR3 has 15 residues. In DNA form, the CDR3 reads TGCGCCAGCAGCTTAGAAGGGACAGCGTACAATGAGCAGTTCTTC. Protein product: CASSLEGTAYNEQFF.

The CDR3, as DNA: TGTGCCAGCAGCAGACAGGGGACTAATGAAAAACTGTTTTTT. Translation gives CASSRQGTNEKLFF. J is TRBJ1-4 and V is TRBV5-6; 8 bases agree with TRBD1. V shed 4 bases, J shed 2 bases, and the junction held 1 base outside the gene matches. The CDR3 covers 14 residues. Germline CDR1 and CDR2: SGHDT and YYEEEE.

This clone was found once. The chain recombines TRBV9 with TRBJ1-2, with no clear D. CDR1 is SGDLS, CDR2 YYNGEE, per germline. This CDR3 spans 13 amino acids. V was clipped by 0 bases and J by 3 bases, with 6 bases between them. CDR3 coding DNA: TGTGCCAGCAGCGTAGGTAGTGACTATGGCTACACCTTC. It codes for CASSVGSDYGYTF.

This sequence joins TRBV19 and TRBJ2-2, with unresolved D. The CDR3 has 12 residues. V lost 8 bases and J 8 bases, leaving 12 bases between the germline ends. The germline V gene has CDR1 LNHDA and CDR2 SQIVND (reference sequence). CDR3 loop: CASAPPEGELFF. CDR3 DNA: TGTGCCAGTGCCCCCCCGGAGGGGGAGCTGTTTTTT.

By sample share, this clone is medium-sized. This chain uses TRBV29-1 with TRBJ1-3, with D perhaps TRBD1 (5 bases). This CDR3 has 13 amino acids. Germline V CDR1 and CDR2: SQVTM, ANQGSEA. V was shortened by 4 bases and J by 4 bases, with 11 bases between the two germline ends. In DNA, the CDR3 is TGCAGCGTTGTAACGGGGCCCGGAAACACCATATATTTT. This translates into CSVVTGPGNTIYF.

This rearrangement joins TRBV29-1 to TRBJ2-3; D is possibly TRBD1 or TRBD2 (5 bases each). In germline, CDR1 is SQVTM, CDR2 ANQGSEA. The V gene lost 6 bases and the J gene lost 0 bases, with 16 bases spanning the gap. The CDR3 contains 15 residues. CDR3 loop: CSVGTSNPSTDTQYF. The CDR3 DNA is TGCAGCGTCGGGACCAGTAACCCTAGCACAGATACGCAGTATTTT.

The chain couples TRBV2 to TRBJ1-2; D remains ambiguous. Germline lookup yields CDR1 SNHLY and CDR2 FYNNEI. CDR3 length: 13 residues. V dropped 4 bases and J dropped 3 bases, with 9 bases sitting between them. CDR3 region: CASSAGWDYGYTF. For the CDR3, the DNA is TGTGCCAGCAGTGCGGGGTGGGACTATGGCTACACCTTC.